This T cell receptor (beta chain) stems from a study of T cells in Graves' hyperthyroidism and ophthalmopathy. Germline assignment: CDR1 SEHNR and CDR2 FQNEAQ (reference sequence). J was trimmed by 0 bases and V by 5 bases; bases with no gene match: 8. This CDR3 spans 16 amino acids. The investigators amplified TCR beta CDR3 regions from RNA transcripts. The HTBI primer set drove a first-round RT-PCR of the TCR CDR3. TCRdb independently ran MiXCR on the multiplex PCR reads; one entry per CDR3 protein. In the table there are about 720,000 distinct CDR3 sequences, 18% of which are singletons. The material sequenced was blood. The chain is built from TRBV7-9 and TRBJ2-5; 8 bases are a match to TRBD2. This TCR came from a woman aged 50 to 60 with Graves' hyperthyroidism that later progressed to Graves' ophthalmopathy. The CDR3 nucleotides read TGTGCCAGCAGCGCAAGCGGGGGCCTTTACCAAGAGACCCAGTACTTC. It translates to CASSASGGLYQETQYF.